The rows below give T cell receptor beta chains drawn from one sample of a study of T cells in Graves' hyperthyroidism and ophthalmopathy. Each CDR3 protein is one row after TCRdb ran MiXCR on the multiplex PCR reads. The sample includes around 340,000 distinct CDR3 sequences, 11% to 15% of them seen just once. The sample consisted of blood. The receptors originated from a woman in her twenties or thirties with Graves' hyperthyroidism. The CDR3 runs from the conserved cysteine through the conserved F or W. Fields, in order: J gene, D gene, V gene, CDR3 protein. A D gene is named only where the DNA matches it firmly.

>TRBJ2-7|TRBD2|TRBV12-3/TRBV12-4
CASSHGTSVGEQYF
>TRBJ1-2|.|TRBV24-1
CATSAGARERAGYTF
>TRBJ1-5|TRBD1|TRBV12-3/TRBV12-4
CASSSRLGTANQPQHF
>TRBJ2-3|.|TRBV27
CASSSLGRRKTDTQYF
>TRBJ2-3|TRBD1|TRBV5-1
CASSGGTGGATDTQYF
>TRBJ2-7|.|TRBV3-1
CASSPGTLGEQYF
>TRBJ1-3|TRBD1|TRBV30
CAWSGYRDSRRNTIYF
>TRBJ1-4|.|TRBV28
CASSSGGGAREKLFF
>TRBJ1-1|.|TRBV29-1
CSVVGRNTEAFF
>TRBJ2-5|TRBD2|TRBV9
CASSESGRRETQYF
>TRBJ2-7|TRBD1|TRBV6-2/TRBV6-3
CASSARQGSYEQYF
>TRBJ2-1|.|TRBV6-5
CASSYVGFDGRARGRNEQFF
>TRBJ2-1|TRBD2|TRBV9
CASSPRSGRDEQFF
>TRBJ1-3|TRBD1|TRBV7-9
CASSFPQGTSGNTIYF
>TRBJ1-1|.|TRBV13
CASSLVGSPEAFF
>TRBJ1-6|TRBD1|TRBV9
CASSARTGSTPLHF
>TRBJ1-5|.|TRBV28
CASSFIQYSNQPQHF
>TRBJ1-5|.|TRBV6-1
CASSLRTDSNQPQHF
>TRBJ1-3|.|TRBV5-8
CASSLKATSSGNTIYF
>TRBJ2-1|TRBD1|TRBV20-1
CSARGTGTVYNEQFF
>TRBJ2-7|.|TRBV7-9
CASSDAVGLHYEQYF
>TRBJ2-7|TRBD1|TRBV20-1
CSAREWTGGNEQYF
>TRBJ1-5|.|TRBV19
CASSILSDSNQPQHF
>TRBJ2-1|.|TRBV9
CASSAGRVNDEQFF
>TRBJ2-5|TRBD2|TRBV7-2
CASSFLAGDQETQYF
>TRBJ2-5|TRBD2|TRBV20-1
CSASGLAGSDETQYF
>TRBJ2-7|TRBD2|TRBV4-1
CASSQVAGGPYEQYF
>TRBJ2-2|.|TRBV7-2
CASSQRVGELFF
>TRBJ2-5|.|TRBV2
CASSVQALETQYF
>TRBJ2-7|.|TRBV6-1
CASSPGRVEQYF
>TRBJ2-5|.|TRBV15
CATSRGLLGETQYF
>TRBJ2-1|TRBD2|TRBV28
CASSTPGRGESYNEQFF
>TRBJ2-7|.|TRBV2
CASSGRTGAAEQYF
>TRBJ2-7|TRBD1|TRBV4-3
CASSQDRDSSYEQYF